The clone carrying this T cell receptor (beta chain) was found a few times. What it recognizes is unknown. This specimen comes from a study of T cells after posttransplantation cyclophosphamide. Libraries were prepared by immunoSEQ multiplex PCR; TCRdb keeps only in-frame clonotypes and omits some of them. The repertoire consists of fewer than 45,000 clones, with just under 80% occurring once and the leading ten covering about 7.6%. CDR3 length: 14 residues. The ends were cut back, 4 bases at V and 0 bases at J, with 10 bases in the middle. Germline CDR1 and CDR2: SGDLS and YYNGEE. Overall study results and limits: TRB clonality was highly associated with recipient CMV seropositivity and reactivation. Donor-recipient repertoire similarity was low at 1-2 months, rising over year one. Skin or GI-infiltrating T cells shared few TRB sequences with blood.

Cyclophosphamide on days +3 and +4 followed busulfan-fludarabine conditioning and a marrow graft. The V call is TRBV9, the J call TRBJ1-1; D may be TRBD1 (6 bases). This clonotype was sampled from a female patient in her 40s who received an allogeneic stem cell transplant from a related donor, was CMV-positive, and had no GVHD. Some T cells may be transferred from the graft donor. Sequenced material: CD4+ T cells sorted from blood, taken roughly 250 weeks after a stem cell transplant with posttransplant cyclophosphamide. CDR3 coding DNA: TGTGCCAGCAGCCGTCAGGGGATGAACACTGAAGCTTTCTTT. Its translation: CASSRQGMNTEAFF.